The clone carrying this TCR beta chain occurred many times. Its antigen is undetermined. The CDR3 is 18 amino acids. The V and J ends lost 5 bases and 3 bases, in that order; junction bases with no gene match: 17. CDR1 and CDR2 (germline): MDHEN, SYDVKM. The data originate from a study of regulatory T cells in long-lasting Graves disease. The study, taken as a whole, reports: When disease was persistent, TRBV28, TRBJ1-2 and TRBJ2-5 were the favored segments. Reduced TCR diversity was observed in persistent Graves' patients versus newly diagnosed patients.

Construction of TCR beta libraries relied on iRepertoire HTBI primers and on Arm-PCR targeting CDR3 regions. TCRdb reprocessed the multiplex PCR reads via MiXCR and lists one record per CDR3 protein. In the table there are some 300,000 distinct CDR3 sequences, 20% to 25% of which are singletons. Stated time point: persistent/refractory GD, antithyroid drugs over 5 years with positive TRAb. From PBMCs, RNA was extracted and then used to make the TCR library. The clonotype originates from a female donor with Graves disease. The specimen comprised peripheral blood mononuclear cells (PBMCs), sampled when the disease was refractory, from a patient treated with antithyroid drugs. V and J are TRBV28 and TRBJ2-7; 9 bases line up with TRBD2. The CDR3 sequence is CASSLPTSGSGLIYEQYF. The CDR3 coding sequence is TGTGCCAGCAGTCTGCCGACTAGCGGTAGCGGGTTGATCTACGAGCAGTACTTC.